This T cell receptor (beta chain) is drawn from a study of cytomegalovirus exposure and HLA in healthy donors. This clone was observed once. CDR3 length: 15 residues. Trimming stripped 2 bases from V and 5 bases from J, with 12 bases between. The germline CDR1 and CDR2 sequences are LGHNA and YSLEER. The study ran its PCR with 60 Vbeta and 13 Jbeta primers. Only in-frame clones appear in the TCRdb table, and some are missing; sequencing was by immunoSEQ multiplex PCR. This sample has hundreds of thousands of clones, with around nine tenths found just once. The V and J genes are TRBV4-3 and TRBJ2-2, with D tentatively TRBD2 (6 bases). Sequencing was done on a sample of PBMCs. The receptor was derived from a woman aged 18-29 years in good health and CMV-seronegative. The CDR3, as DNA: TGCGCCAGCAGCCAAAGGGGCGGAGGGACCGGGGAGCTGTTTTTT. The encoded protein is CASSQRGGGTGELFF.